The clone carrying this T cell receptor (beta chain) was counted a single time. Its antigen remains unidentified. V shed 1 base, J shed 3 bases, and the junction held 2 bases outside the gene matches. This CDR3 has 14 amino acids. Germline V lookup: CDR1 SGHRS, CDR2 YFSETQ. This sample was taken from a study of identical twins. Whole-study results and caveats: Out-of-frame beta chain sequences displayed weaker excess sharing between twins. Without tracking the same donors, conclusions rested on cross-sectional statistical analysis. A partial confounding effect on zero-insertion analyses could come from invariant MAIT and iNKT cells.

TCRdb fed the 5' RACE reads into MiXCR, producing one record per CDR3 protein. The repertoire consists of fewer than 800,000 distinct CDR3 sequences, with 7.1% occurring once and the leading ten covering roughly 1.5%. This sample also appeared in a second study, on yellow fever vaccine responses in identical twins. That work adds: Twins' vaccine T cell response reportedly gave the appearance of partial convergence and partial personalization.

The V call is TRBV5-1, the J call TRBJ2-5; 8 nucleotides align to TRBD1. What was sequenced was PBMCs. This TCR was recovered from a woman under 30 in good health. CDR3 nucleotide sequence: TGCGCCAGCAGCTTGCGGGACAGGAAAGAGACCCAGTACTTC. Its protein is CASSLRDRKETQYF.